This T cell receptor (beta chain) was captured in a study of shared clonotypes between healthy human individuals. Unmatched junction bases numbered 2, after V lost 3 bases and J lost 0 bases. This CDR3 is built from 15 residues. Germline CDR1 LGHNA, CDR2 YSLEER. In the sorted-subset replicate PCRs, about 200 ng DNA, around 30,000 T cell genomes, was used. Original methodology: ImmunoSEQ only sent back junction sequences with no quality scores, so filtering was done differently. This table comes from immunoSEQ multiplex PCR, and its TCRdb copy is limited to in-frame clones, with some not included. The D gene and trimming were derived from the DNA, and the V and J assignments and clone size from that table. The sample holds over 2,000,000 clones, 93% seen once. Positively selected for CCR7, the CD45RO-negative cells used as naive CD8 cells excluded terminally differentiated effector memory CD45RA+ cells. Recent acute infections and vaccinations were absent in the healthy HIV-negative adult donors.

The chain couples TRBV4-3 to TRBJ2-3; 8 bases map to TRBD2. This sequence was found in a man between 18 and 29 years old in good health. Some clones in this sample may be carry-over from other donors' samples. Sequenced sample: naive CD8+ T cells from PBMCs. The CDR3 loop reads CASSHRTSSTDTQYF. DNA for the CDR3: TGCGCCAGCAGCCATCGGACTAGCAGCACAGATACGCAGTATTTT.